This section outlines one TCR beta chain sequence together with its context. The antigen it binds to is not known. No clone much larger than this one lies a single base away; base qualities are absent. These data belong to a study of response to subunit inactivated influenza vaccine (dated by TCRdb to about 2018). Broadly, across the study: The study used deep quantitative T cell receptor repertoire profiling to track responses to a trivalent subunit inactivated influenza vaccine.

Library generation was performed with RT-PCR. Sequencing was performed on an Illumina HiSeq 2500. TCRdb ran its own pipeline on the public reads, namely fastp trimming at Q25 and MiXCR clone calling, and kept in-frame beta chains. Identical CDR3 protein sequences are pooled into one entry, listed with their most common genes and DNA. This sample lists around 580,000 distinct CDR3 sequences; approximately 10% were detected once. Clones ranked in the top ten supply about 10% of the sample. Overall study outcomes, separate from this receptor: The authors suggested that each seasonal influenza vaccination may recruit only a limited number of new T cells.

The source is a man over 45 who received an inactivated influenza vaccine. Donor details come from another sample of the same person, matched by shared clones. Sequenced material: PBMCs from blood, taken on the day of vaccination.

The nucleotide sequence is given as TGTGCCAGCAGACGAACCTCCGGGACCCGAAAGGATCGCTCCTATAATTCACCCCTCCACTTT. Translation gives CASRRTSGTRKDRSYNSPLHF. The V and J genes are TRBV6-2 or TRBV6-3 and TRBJ1-6; matching of 5 bases hints at TRBD1 as the D gene. In the germline V gene, CDR1 corresponds to MNHEY and CDR2 to SVGEGT. The CDR3 covers 21 residues, taking in both the cysteine and the phenylalanine. The DNA shown is the 63-base CDR3, in frame from base 1. Cut back by 6 bases and 0 bases, the V and J ends lie 27 bases apart.